These T cell receptor beta chains were read from a single sample in a study of vaccination effects on CD4 cells after COVID-19. No antigen has been assigned to these receptors. Libraries were prepared by immunoSEQ multiplex PCR; TCRdb keeps only in-frame clonotypes and omits some of them. Of 84,000 or so clones in the sample, over 75% were seen once. Sample: CD4+ T cells from PBMCs cultured with HCoV-OC43 spike peptides, taken after COVID-19 vaccination. All receptors come from a human donor who received a COVID-19 vaccine. The conserved cysteine and the conserved F or W are not part of the CDR3 here.

TRBJ1-6 | TRBV12-1 | 13 | ASSAPGTRVQPLH
TRBJ2-2 | TRBV10-1 | 13 | ASSESGGLAGELF
TRBJ2-1 | TRBV18 | 11 | ASSPPSINEQF
TRBJ2-5 | TRBV20-1 | 12 | SASDSGGAETQY
TRBJ1-1 | TRBV3-1/TRBV3-2 | 14 | ASSPTQLRSGTEAF
TRBJ2-3 | TRBV19 | 12 | ASSLSASTDTQY
TRBJ1-1 | TRBV6-2/TRBV6-3 | 12 | ASSSLGGPAEAF
TRBJ1-1 | TRBV7-9 | 12 | ASRPGQAGVQAF
TRBJ2-1 | TRBV24-1 | 10 | ATSELGYEQF
TRBJ1-2 | TRBV10-2 | 12 | ASSESSRNYGYT
TRBJ2-4 | TRBV18 | 13 | ASSPRTGGQNIQY
TRBJ1-2 | TRBV3-1/TRBV3-2 | 12 | ASSQDHEGRGYT
TRBJ2-3 | TRBV5-6 | 14 | ASSPTPTQIRGTGY
TRBJ2-1 | TRBV9 | 13 | ASSASGGAPNEQF
TRBJ1-2 | TRBV9 | 15 | ASSVALGTGDRYGYT
TRBJ1-6 | TRBV5-5 | 12 | ASSTRTGDSPLH
TRBJ2-6 | TRBV4-1 | 14 | ASSQGQMSGANVLT
TRBJ1-4 | TRBV30 | 12 | AWSYEAPGEKLF
TRBJ2-3 | TRBV3-1/TRBV3-2 | 11 | ASRRGSTDTQY
TRBJ2-3 | TRBV10-3 | 14 | AISESARGGADTQY
TRBJ1-2 | TRBV7-3 | 11 | ASSETQGRGYT
TRBJ1-2 | TRBV27 | 12 | ASPSQGRSYGYT